The clone carrying this T cell receptor beta chain was observed a handful of times. The V end was cut by 2 bases, the J end by 4 bases, with 9 bases between. The CDR3 consists of 13 residues. Germline CDR1 reads MGHRA; CDR2 reads YSYEKL. How the authors handled the data: Estimation of nucleated cell counts was performed using reference gene primer amplification. TCRdb keeps only in-frame clones here, not all; method: immunoSEQ multiplex PCR. That table is the source of V, J and clone size, and D and trimming were worked out from the DNA. The sample lists around 190,000 clones; roughly 84% were seen once. This sample is drawn from a study of blood T cell repertoires in COVID-19.

The chain couples TRBV4-1 to TRBJ2-7; D gene ambiguous. Specimen: PBMCs or T cells enriched from blood (not recorded which). The source of this sequence is a woman between 25 and 40 years old who had recovered from COVID-19. The CDR3 loop reads CASSQFLEYEQYF. The CDR3 DNA sequence: TGCGCCAGCAGCCAATTTTTAGAATACGAGCAGTACTTC.